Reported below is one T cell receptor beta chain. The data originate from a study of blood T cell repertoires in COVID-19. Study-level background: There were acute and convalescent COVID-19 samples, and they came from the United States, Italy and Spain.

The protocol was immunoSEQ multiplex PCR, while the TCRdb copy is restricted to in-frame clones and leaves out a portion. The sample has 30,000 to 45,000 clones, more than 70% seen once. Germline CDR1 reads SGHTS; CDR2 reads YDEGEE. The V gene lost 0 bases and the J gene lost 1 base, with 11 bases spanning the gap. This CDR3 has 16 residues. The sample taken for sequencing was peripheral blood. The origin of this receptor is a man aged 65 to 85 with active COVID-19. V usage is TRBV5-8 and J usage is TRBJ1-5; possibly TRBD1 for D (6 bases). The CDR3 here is CASSLGTALSNQPQHF. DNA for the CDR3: TGTGCCAGCAGCTTGGGGACAGCCCTAAGCAATCAGCCCCAGCATTTT.